The present TCR beta chain was sequenced within a study of siplizumab effects on memory and regulatory T cells (dated by TCRdb to between 2019 and 2020). For the study in its entirety: The study examined how the anti-CD2 antibody siplizumab affects alloreactive T-cell subsets in allogeneic mixed lymphocyte reactions built from human PBMCs.

Additional sequencing covered unstimulated subsets from three donor pairs, namely CD8+ effector memory, CD4+ naive, CD8+ TEMRA, CD4+ memory and CD8+ naive. Sorted unstimulated T cells and proliferating T cells recovered from mixed lymphocyte reactions were subjected to TCRbeta CDR3 sequencing. Fresh whole blood from under 13 HLA-typed healthy donors was used as the source from which PBMCs were isolated. Library construction relied on the immunoSEQ multiplex PCR assay. The deep sequencing platform assayed 90,000 to 100,000 TCR templates per sample. Genomic DNA extracted from sorted T cells was used for TCRbeta CDR3 sequencing. The study's processing was this. The R programming language was used for clonal analysis of TCRbeta CDR3 data. Alloreactive CD4+ and CD8+ clones were defined by comparing unstimulated samples with post-reaction CFSE-low samples. Alloreactive CD4+ clones were assigned to regulatory or non-regulatory origin by matching sequences to sorted unstimulated Treg and non-Treg repertoires. This is the immuneACCESS table as TCRdb keeps it, with only in-frame sequences that have V and J called. A part of the clones is gone; compared with another copy, unresolved V genes explain less than half, and the rest is unexplained. Clonal size and the V and J genes are those of that table, whereas D and trimming came from the DNA. The sample table lists about 52,000 clones, about 97% of them with a count of one. The ten largest make up roughly 0.6% of the sample.

The research as a whole found: No functional confirmation was obtained for the suppressive function of proliferating Tregs from siplizumab cultures. A naive or memory phenotype could not be assigned to roughly 80-97% of proliferating CD4+ or CD8+ clones. Unstimulated naive T cells appeared to be more diverse than memory T cells, and naive cells seemed to make a substantial contribution to the alloresponse. The cumulative frequency of alloreactive sequences traceable to unstimulated CD4+ memory T cells was significantly reduced by siplizumab. Sequences below about 10^-5 frequency were poorly captured, so only a minor fraction of alloreactive clones could be mapped to unstimulated subsets. In reactions with siplizumab, an average of approximately 69% of mappable alloreactive CD4+ clones were Treg-derived, compared with roughly 26% in control reactions.

The CDR3 covers 14 residues, taking in both the cysteine and the phenylalanine. Solely the CDR3 DNA is kept, with 42 bases framed from the first base. V gives up 6 bases and J gives up 0 bases, and the segment between their germline ends measures 12 bases. CDR1 is given as ENHRY and CDR2 as SYGVKD, both from the germline V gene. A remark on this clone: This receptor's antigen is unknown. No much larger clone exists at a distance of one base, and base qualities are not known.

The chain links TRBV10-3 with TRBJ2-7, with TRBD2 tentatively as D gene (5 bases match). Sample: naive CD4+ T cells sorted from blood. The cell subset or site label for this specimen denotes: unstimulated naive T cells. This receptor was obtained from a human donor in good health. CDR3 loop: CAIRARTASYEQYF. The bases are TGTGCCATCAGAGCACGGACTGCCTCCTACGAGCAGTACTTC.